What follows describes a single TCR beta chain. Generated by immunoSEQ multiplex PCR, the TCRdb table keeps only in-frame clones and is missing some. The data hold under 250,000 clones, with roughly 80% observed a single time. The record originates from a study of blood T cell repertoires in COVID-19. The CDR3 is made up of 15 amino acids. Trimming left V 4 bases short and J 8 bases short, with 21 bases between. CDR1 and CDR2 (germline): SGHRS, YFSETQ. Material for sequencing was peripheral blood. The V gene is TRBV5-1, the J gene TRBJ1-1; D gene ambiguous. The source of this sequence is a woman between 65 and 79 years old with active or convalescent COVID-19. CDR3 in amino acids: CASSVHPWTPEEAFF. For the CDR3, the DNA is TGCGCCAGCAGCGTCCACCCTTGGACTCCCGAGGAAGCTTTCTTT. The variable domain in full, with the rest retrieved from reference TRBV5-1 and TRBJ1-1, is KAGVTQTPRYLIKTRGQQVTLSCSPISGHRSVSWYQQTPGQGLQFLFEYFSETQRNKGNFPGRFSGRQFSNSRSEMNVSTLELGDSALYLCASSVHPWTPEEAFFGQGTRLTVV.